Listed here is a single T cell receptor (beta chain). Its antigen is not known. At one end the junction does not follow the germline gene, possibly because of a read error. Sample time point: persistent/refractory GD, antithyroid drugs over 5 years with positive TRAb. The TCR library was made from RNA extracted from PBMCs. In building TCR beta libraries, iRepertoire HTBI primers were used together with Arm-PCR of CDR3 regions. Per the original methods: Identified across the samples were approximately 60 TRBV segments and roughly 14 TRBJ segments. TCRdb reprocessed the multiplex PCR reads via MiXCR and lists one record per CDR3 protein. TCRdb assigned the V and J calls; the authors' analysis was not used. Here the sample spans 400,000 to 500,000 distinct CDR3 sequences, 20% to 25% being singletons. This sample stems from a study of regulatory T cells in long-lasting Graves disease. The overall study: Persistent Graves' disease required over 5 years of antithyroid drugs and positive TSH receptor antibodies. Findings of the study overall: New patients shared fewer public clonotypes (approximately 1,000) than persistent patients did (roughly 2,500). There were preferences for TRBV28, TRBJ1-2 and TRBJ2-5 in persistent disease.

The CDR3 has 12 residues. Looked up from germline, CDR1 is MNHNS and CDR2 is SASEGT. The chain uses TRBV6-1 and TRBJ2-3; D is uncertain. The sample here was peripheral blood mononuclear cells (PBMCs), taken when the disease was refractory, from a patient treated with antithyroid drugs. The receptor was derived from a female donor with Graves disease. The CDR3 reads CASSDLADMQYF. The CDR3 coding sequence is TGTGCCAGCTCGGATTTAGCAGATATGCAGTATTTT.